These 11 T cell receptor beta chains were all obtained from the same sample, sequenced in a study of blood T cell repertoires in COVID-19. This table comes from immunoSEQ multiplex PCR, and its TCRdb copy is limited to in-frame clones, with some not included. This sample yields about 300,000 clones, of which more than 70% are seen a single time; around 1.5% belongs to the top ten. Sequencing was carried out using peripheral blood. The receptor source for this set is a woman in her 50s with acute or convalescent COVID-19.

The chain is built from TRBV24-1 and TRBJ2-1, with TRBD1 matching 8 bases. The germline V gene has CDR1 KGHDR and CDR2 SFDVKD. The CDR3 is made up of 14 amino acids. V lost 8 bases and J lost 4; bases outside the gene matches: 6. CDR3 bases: TGTGCCACCAAAAGACAGGGGAAGTACAATGAGCAGTTCTTC. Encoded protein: CATKRQGKYNEQFF.

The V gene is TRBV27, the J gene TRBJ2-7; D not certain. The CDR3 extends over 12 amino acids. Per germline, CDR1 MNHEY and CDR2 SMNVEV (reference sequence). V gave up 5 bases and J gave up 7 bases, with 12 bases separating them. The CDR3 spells CASSIPNREQYF. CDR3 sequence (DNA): TGTGCCAGCAGTATACCTAACCGGGAGCAGTACTTC.

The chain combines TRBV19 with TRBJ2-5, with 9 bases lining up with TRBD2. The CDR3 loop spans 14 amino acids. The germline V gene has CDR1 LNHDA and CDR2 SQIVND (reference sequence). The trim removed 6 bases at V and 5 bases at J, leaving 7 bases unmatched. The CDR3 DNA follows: TGTGCCAGTAGGGTTAGCGGGAGTCTTGAGACCCAGTACTTC. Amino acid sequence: CASRVSGSLETQYF.

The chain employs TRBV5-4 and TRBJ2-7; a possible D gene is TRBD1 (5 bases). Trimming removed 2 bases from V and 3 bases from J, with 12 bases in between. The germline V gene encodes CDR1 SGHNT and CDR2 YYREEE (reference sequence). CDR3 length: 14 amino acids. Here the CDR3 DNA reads TGTGCCAGCAGCTTTGACCGACAGTACTACGAGCAGTACTTC. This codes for CASSFDRQYYEQYF.

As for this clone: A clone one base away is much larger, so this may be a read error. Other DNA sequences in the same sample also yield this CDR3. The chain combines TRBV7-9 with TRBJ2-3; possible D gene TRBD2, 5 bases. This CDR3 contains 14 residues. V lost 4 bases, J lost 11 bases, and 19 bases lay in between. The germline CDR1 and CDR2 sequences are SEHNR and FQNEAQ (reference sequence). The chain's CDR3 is CASSYPGPRGEQYF. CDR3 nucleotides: TGTGCCAGCAGCTACCCCGGACCCCGGGGTGAGCAGTATTTT. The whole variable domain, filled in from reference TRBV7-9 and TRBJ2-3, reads DTGVSQNPRHKITKRGQNVTFRCDPISEHNRLYWYRQTLGQGPEFLTYFQNEAQLEKSRLLSDRFSAERPKGSFSTLEIQRTEQGDSAMYLCASSYPGPRGEQYFGPGTRLTVL.

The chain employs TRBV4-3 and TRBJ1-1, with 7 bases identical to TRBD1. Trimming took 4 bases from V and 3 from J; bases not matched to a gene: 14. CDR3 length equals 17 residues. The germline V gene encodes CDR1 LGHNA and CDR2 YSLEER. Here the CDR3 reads CASSPGSLNRGHTEAFF. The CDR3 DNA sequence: TGCGCCAGCAGCCCCGGATCTCTGAACAGGGGTCACACTGAAGCTTTCTTT.

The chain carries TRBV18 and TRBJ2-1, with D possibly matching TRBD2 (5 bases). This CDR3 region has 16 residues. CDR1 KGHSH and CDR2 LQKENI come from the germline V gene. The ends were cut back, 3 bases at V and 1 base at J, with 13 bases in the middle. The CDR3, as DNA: TGTGCCAGCTCACCGAGCCCCAGAGGGTCCTACAATGAGCAGTTCTTC. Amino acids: CASSPSPRGSYNEQFF.

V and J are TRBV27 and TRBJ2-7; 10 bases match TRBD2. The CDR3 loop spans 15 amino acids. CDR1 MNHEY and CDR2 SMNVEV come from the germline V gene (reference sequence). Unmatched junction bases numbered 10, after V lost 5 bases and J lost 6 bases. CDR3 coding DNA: TGTGCCAGCAGTCCAACGCTAGCGGGAGTTGCCGAGCAGTACTTC. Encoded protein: CASSPTLAGVAEQYF.

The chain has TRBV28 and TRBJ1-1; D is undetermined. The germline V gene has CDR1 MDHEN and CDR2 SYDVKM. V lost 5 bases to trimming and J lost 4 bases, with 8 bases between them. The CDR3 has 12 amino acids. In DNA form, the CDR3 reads TGTGCCAGCAGTCTCACATTCACTGAAGCTTTCTTT. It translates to CASSLTFTEAFF.

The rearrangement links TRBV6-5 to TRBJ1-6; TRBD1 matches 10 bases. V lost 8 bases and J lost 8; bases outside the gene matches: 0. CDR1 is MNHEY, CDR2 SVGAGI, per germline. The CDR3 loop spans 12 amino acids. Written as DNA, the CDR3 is TGTGCCAGCGGGACAGGGGATTCACCCCTCCACTTT. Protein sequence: CASGTGDSPLHF.

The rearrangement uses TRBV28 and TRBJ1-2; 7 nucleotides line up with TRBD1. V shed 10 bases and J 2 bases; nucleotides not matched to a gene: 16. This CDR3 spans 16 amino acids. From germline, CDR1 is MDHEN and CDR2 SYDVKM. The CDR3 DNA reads TGTGCCACCCAACACGACAGGGCCCTAGGGAACTATGGCTACACCTTC. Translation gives CATQHDRALGNYGYTF.